The 12 T cell receptor beta chains below were found in one sample sequenced in a study of human T cells and chemical hapten exposure. TCRdb passed the RACE reads through MiXCR, listing each CDR3 protein once. The sample contains approximately 110,000 distinct CDR3 sequences, 9.5% to 11% of which appear only once. The time point was: patch test 1, 2 weeks after DPC sensitization. Treatment of the sample: therapeutic diphenylcyclopropenone sensitization with weekly scalp DPC. The source material was whole blood, sampled in connection with sensitization to the hapten diphenylcyclopropenone (DPC). The receptors derive from a woman between 35 and 50 years old with alopecia areata. Some clones in this sample may be carry-over from other donors' samples.

This clonotype was picked up many times. This rearrangement joins TRBV5-1 to TRBJ2-1; D might be TRBD1 or TRBD2, each matching 6 bases. The CDR3 is made up of 16 amino acids. V was cut by 3 bases and J by 9 bases, with 22 bases left in between. The germline V gene encodes CDR1 SGHRS and CDR2 YFSETQ. The CDR3 nucleotides read TGCGCCAGCAGCTGGGCCCCGGGGCAGGGGACTGGTGAGCAGTTCTTC. Amino acids: CASSWAPGQGTGEQFF.

This clonotype has ten or more counts. The genes are TRBV30 and TRBJ2-1, with TRBD1 matching over 7 bases. The CDR3 runs 14 residues. Per the germline V gene, CDR1 is GTSNPN and CDR2 is SVGIG (reference sequence). V lost 5 bases, J lost 2 bases, and 6 bases stayed unmatched. CDR3 in amino acids: CAWARDSPYNEQFF. In nucleotides, the CDR3 is TGTGCCTGGGCTCGGGACAGCCCCTACAATGAGCAGTTCTTC.

This clonotype has more than one count but fewer than ten. For the CDR3, the DNA is TGTGCCAGCAGGGACTTCGGGCATAGCAGGAGCTCCTATAATTCACCCCTCCACTTT. The encoded protein is CASRDFGHSRSSYNSPLHF. The chain joins TRBV2 to TRBJ1-6; no firm D call. The V and J ends lost 6 bases and 0 bases respectively, with 21 bases between them. Germline V gene sequence: CDR1 SNHLY, CDR2 FYNNEI. The CDR3 sequence is 19 residues long. The variable domain in full, with the rest retrieved from reference TRBV2 and TRBJ1-6, is EPEVTQTPSHQVTQMGQEVILRCVPISNHLYFYWYRQILGQKVEFLVSFYNNEISEKSEIFDDQFSVERPDGSNFTLKIRSTKLEDSAMYFCASRDFGHSRSSYNSPLHFGNGTRLTVT.

The V call is TRBV19, the J call TRBJ1-5; D unclear. The CDR3 contains 13 residues. Per the germline V gene, CDR1 is LNHDA and CDR2 is SQIVND (reference sequence). Between the trimmed V and J ends, which lost 9 bases and 2 bases, there was a span of 11 bases. CDR3 region: CASSQLGNQPQHF. The CDR3 nucleotides read TGTGCCAGCTCCCAACTAGGCAATCAGCCCCAGCATTTT.

This clonotype was detected ten times or more. This chain links TRBV29-1 with TRBJ2-7; 14 nucleotides align to TRBD2. The CDR3 sequence is 13 residues long. The V segment lost 7 bases and the J segment 4 bases; nucleotides outside the gene matches: 3. Germline V gives CDR1 SQVTM, CDR2 ANQGSEA. The DNA for the CDR3 is TGCAGCGCCCGGACTAGCGGGAGGTACGAGCAGTACTTC. Translation: CSARTSGRYEQYF.

This clonotype appeared a few times. The chain joins TRBV10-2 to TRBJ1-2; no firm D call. The CDR3 is made up of 14 amino acids. Deletions cut 3 bases from V and 3 bases from J, with 11 bases between. Germline CDR1 and CDR2: WSHSY and SAAADI. CDR3 sequence reads: CASSDWALDYGYTF. The CDR3 DNA reads as TGCGCCAGCAGTGATTGGGCTCTGGACTATGGCTACACCTTC.

This clonotype has more than one count but fewer than ten. The chain has TRBV12-3 or TRBV12-4 and TRBJ2-2; D not certain. V was cut by 4 bases and J by 7 bases, with 7 bases left in between. The CDR3 has 12 amino acids. In DNA form, the CDR3 reads TGTGCCAGCAGTTCCCCCATCGGGGAGCTGTTTTTT. It is translated as CASSSPIGELFF.

CDR3: CASSVFAATNNEQFF. CDR3 in DNA: TGTGCCAGCAGCGTTTTTGCAGCCACTAACAATGAGCAGTTCTTC. V is TRBV9 and J is TRBJ2-1; unclear D gene. The germline CDR1 and CDR2 sequences are SGDLS and YYNGEE. This CDR3 is 15 amino acids long. V lost 2 bases, J lost 5 bases, and 14 bases lay in between. Using reference TRBV9 and TRBJ2-1 for the parts outside the CDR3, the full variable domain is DSGVTQTPKHLITATGQRVTLRCSPRSGDLSVYWYQQSLDQGLQFLIQYYNGEERAKGNILERFSAQQFPDLHSELNLSSLELGDSALYFCASSVFAATNNEQFFGPGTRLTVL.

Many counts were recorded for this clonotype. V gene TRBV7-2 combines with J gene TRBJ2-7; D might be TRBD1 or TRBD2, each matching 6 bases. Looked up from germline, CDR1 is SGHTA and CDR2 is FQGNSA. Trimming removed 5 bases from V and 2 bases from J, with 10 bases in between. CDR3 size: 13 residues. The CDR3: CASSRGTPYEQYF. The CDR3, as DNA: TGTGCCAGCAGCCGCGGGACACCCTACGAGCAGTACTTC.

This sequence joins TRBV7-8 and TRBJ1-1; tentatively, D is TRBD1 (6 bases). This CDR3 region has 12 residues. V gave up 5 bases and J gave up 6 bases, with 10 bases separating them. CDR1 and CDR2 from the germline V gene are SGHVS and FQNEAQ. For the CDR3, the DNA is TGTGCCAGCAGCCCAGGGGCCGCTGAAGCTTTCTTT. Amino acids: CASSPGAAEAFF.

This clonotype has more than one count but fewer than ten. J is TRBJ1-1 and V is TRBV5-6, with D uncertain. V lost 3 bases to trimming and J lost 10 bases, with 13 bases between them. The germline CDR1 and CDR2 sequences are SGHDT and YYEEEE. This CDR3 spans 12 amino acids. CDR3 sequence: CASSSSEGRAFF. As DNA, the CDR3 is TGTGCCAGCAGCTCGTCCGAAGGGAGAGCTTTCTTT.

This clonotype was recorded many times. V usage is TRBV19 and J usage is TRBJ1-1, with D possibly being TRBD1 (5 bases). Trimming took 7 bases from V and 0 from J, leaving 15 bases between them. This CDR3 is built from 15 residues. Germline lookup yields CDR1 LNHDA and CDR2 SQIVND (reference sequence). The CDR3 loop is CASTPGAGLNTEAFF. The CDR3 nucleotides are TGTGCCAGTACCCCTGGGGCCGGACTGAACACTGAAGCTTTCTTT.